This is a list of T cell receptor beta chains from one sample in a study of T cell repertoires in cytomegalovirus infection. TCRdb re-analysed the reads in MiXCR, keeping a single row per CDR3 protein. The table has some 180,000 distinct CDR3 sequences, about 20% seen once; the top ten hold approximately 3%. Specimen: PBMCs. The receptors come from a human donor in good health (CMV status not recorded). Some clones in this sample may be carry-over from other donors' samples. The CDR3 runs from the conserved cysteine through the conserved F or W. Fields, in order: D gene, clone size, V gene, J gene, CDR3 protein, CDR3 DNA. A D gene is named only where the DNA matches it firmly. Clone size appears in some rows only: once, few, many, or a class for an expanded clone.

D: .
size: few
V: TRBV5-1
J: TRBJ1-1
CDR3: CASSLGSRTQNTEAFF
DNA: TGCGCCAGCAGCTTGGGATCGAGGACGCAGAACACTGAAGCTTTCTTT

D: .
size: .
V: TRBV20-1
J: TRBJ2-3
CDR3: CSATVPTDTQYF
DNA: TGCAGTGCTACAGTACCTACAGATACGCAGTATTTT

D: TRBD2
size: .
V: TRBV28
J: TRBJ2-6
CDR3: CASSGPDRGIASGRSGANVLTF
DNA: TGTGCCAGCAGTGGACCAGACAGGGGCATAGCTAGCGGGAGGTCTGGGGCCAACGTCCTGACTTTC

D: .
size: many
V: TRBV5-1
J: TRBJ2-7
CDR3: CASGTGTTYEQYF
DNA: TGCGCCAGCGGGACCGGCACTACCTACGAGCAGTACTTC

D: .
size: many
V: TRBV7-2
J: TRBJ2-1
CDR3: CASSPSISRNEQFF
DNA: TGTGCCAGCAGCCCCAGCATATCGAGGAATGAGCAGTTCTTC

D: TRBD2
size: few
V: TRBV7-9
J: TRBJ2-1
CDR3: CASSPRDYQSYNEQFF
DNA: TGTGCCAGCAGCCCGAGGGACTATCAGTCCTACAATGAGCAGTTCTTC

D: .
size: .
V: TRBV10-3
J: TRBJ2-2
CDR3: CAIKHPANTGELFF
DNA: TGTGCCATCAAACATCCAGCTAACACCGGGGAGCTGTTTTTT

D: TRBD1
size: many
V: TRBV7-8
J: TRBJ2-5
CDR3: CASSPKTGVRETQYF
DNA: TGTGCCAGCAGCCCGAAGACAGGGGTCCGGGAGACCCAGTACTTC

D: .
size: .
V: TRBV11-3
J: TRBJ2-7
CDR3: CASSPSKGESYEQYF
DNA: TGTGCCAGCAGCCCTTCTAAGGGAGAGTCATACGAGCAGTACTTC

D: .
size: few
V: TRBV5-1
J: TRBJ2-1
CDR3: CASSLESGRRGYNEQFF
DNA: TGCGCCAGCAGCTTGGAATCTGGTCGTCGGGGCTACAATGAGCAGTTCTTC

D: TRBD1
size: .
V: TRBV10-3
J: TRBJ2-5
CDR3: CAISESPPGQGAGETQYF
DNA: TGTGCCATCAGTGAGTCCCCTCCGGGACAGGGGGCAGGGGAGACCCAGTACTTC

D: .
size: .
V: TRBV28
J: TRBJ2-7
CDR3: CASSVGPLPYEQYF
DNA: TGTGCCAGCAGTGTGGGACCCCTTCCCTACGAGCAGTACTTC

D: .
size: .
V: TRBV15
J: TRBJ1-5
CDR3: CATSSRGGQPQHF
DNA: TGTGCCACCAGCAGCAGGGGCGGTCAGCCCCAGCATTTT

D: .
size: few
V: TRBV10-3
J: TRBJ2-7
CDR3: CAIGRDRNEQYF
DNA: TGTGCCATCGGCCGGGATAGGAACGAGCAGTACTTC

D: .
size: .
V: TRBV9
J: TRBJ2-1
CDR3: CASSVGSGLYNEQFF
DNA: TGTGCCAGCAGCGTCGGTAGCGGACTGTACAATGAGCAGTTCTTC

D: .
size: many
V: TRBV11-2
J: TRBJ1-1
CDR3: CASQLGVGGRNTEAFF
DNA: TGTGCCAGCCAACTTGGGGTGGGTGGTAGGAACACTGAAGCTTTCTTT

D: TRBD1
size: many
V: TRBV7-2
J: TRBJ1-1
CDR3: CASSWQGATEAFF
DNA: TGTGCCAGCAGCTGGCAGGGGGCGACTGAAGCTTTCTTT

D: .
size: .
V: TRBV7-3
J: TRBJ1-5
CDR3: CASSLKTRDGSTQPQHF
DNA: TGTGCCAGCAGCTTAAAAACCCGGGACGGTAGCACTCAGCCCCAGCATTTT

D: .
size: few
V: TRBV20-1
J: TRBJ2-3
CDR3: CSAKGEWTMLDTQYF
DNA: TGCAGTGCTAAGGGGGAGTGGACGATGTTAGATACGCAGTATTTT

D: .
size: .
V: TRBV18
J: TRBJ1-6
CDR3: CASSSSGKDDSPLHF
DNA: TGTGCCAGCTCATCTTCAGGAAAGGACGATTCACCCCTCCACTTT

D: TRBD2
size: .
V: TRBV7-2
J: TRBJ2-3
CDR3: CASSPVAGGRGTDTQYF
DNA: TGTGCCAGCAGCCCCGTGGCGGGAGGGAGGGGCACAGATACGCAGTATTTT

D: TRBD1
size: .
V: TRBV7-4
J: TRBJ2-5
CDR3: CASTNDRGPQETQYF
DNA: TGTGCCAGCACCAACGACAGGGGGCCTCAAGAGACCCAGTACTTC

D: TRBD1
size: few
V: TRBV11-2
J: TRBJ1-6
CDR3: CASSLDWTGVGRNSPLHF
DNA: TGTGCCAGCAGCTTAGATTGGACAGGGGTCGGACGTAATTCACCCCTCCACTTT

D: TRBD2
size: .
V: TRBV10-3
J: TRBJ2-7
CDR3: CAISGTSNEQYF
DNA: TGTGCCATCAGTGGGACTAGTAACGAGCAGTACTTC

D: .
size: .
V: TRBV4-2
J: TRBJ2-6
CDR3: CASSPRLSGAVSGANVLTF
DNA: TGTGCCAGCAGCCCGCGACTATCAGGGGCAGTCTCTGGGGCCAACGTCCTGACTTTC

D: .
size: .
V: TRBV25-1
J: TRBJ1-4
CDR3: CASSDRQGSPRLFF
DNA: TGTGCCAGCAGTGATCGGCAGGGGTCTCCGAGACTGTTTTTT

D: .
size: .
V: TRBV4-1
J: TRBJ2-3
CDR3: CASSQDSGTDTQYF
DNA: TGCGCCAGCAGCCAAGATAGCGGAACAGATACGCAGTATTTT

D: TRBD1
size: few
V: TRBV6-1
J: TRBJ1-2
CDR3: CASSEDTGARIYGYTF
DNA: TGTGCCAGCAGTGAGGATACAGGGGCCCGCATCTATGGCTACACCTTC

D: .
size: many
V: TRBV19
J: TRBJ1-2
CDR3: CASSTLQGYYGYTF
DNA: TGTGCCAGTAGTACGCTCCAGGGGTACTATGGCTACACCTTC

D: .
size: few
V: TRBV20-1
J: TRBJ1-1
CDR3: CSAPPREGNTEAFF
DNA: TGCAGTGCTCCCCCCCGAGAGGGGAACACTGAAGCTTTCTTT

D: TRBD1
size: many
V: TRBV7-9
J: TRBJ2-3
CDR3: CASSRQGMGTDTQYF
DNA: TGTGCCAGCAGCCGACAGGGGATGGGCACAGATACGCAGTATTTT

D: .
size: .
V: TRBV7-2
J: TRBJ1-1
CDR3: CASSPWDTNTEAFF
DNA: TGTGCCAGCAGCCCCTGGGACACGAACACTGAAGCTTTCTTT

D: TRBD1
size: .
V: TRBV20-1
J: TRBJ2-1
CDR3: CSARDRGGTGGKNEQFF
DNA: TGCAGTGCTAGAGATCGAGGCGGGACAGGGGGCAAGAATGAGCAGTTCTTC

D: .
size: .
V: TRBV5-1
J: TRBJ1-6
CDR3: CASSFGSSYNSPLHF
DNA: TGCGCCAGCAGCTTCGGGAGCTCCTATAATTCACCCCTCCACTTT

D: TRBD2
size: many
V: TRBV7-2
J: TRBJ2-1
CDR3: CASSLVPSGGTYNEQFF
DNA: TGTGCCAGCAGCTTAGTCCCTAGCGGGGGAACCTACAATGAGCAGTTCTTC

D: TRBD2
size: .
V: TRBV29-1
J: TRBJ2-1
CDR3: CSVGSTSGRSNEQFF
DNA: TGCAGCGTTGGGTCGACTAGCGGGAGATCCAATGAGCAGTTCTTC

D: TRBD1
size: few
V: TRBV28
J: TRBJ1-1
CDR3: CASLGDRWNTEAFF
DNA: TGTGCCAGCTTGGGGGACAGGTGGAACACTGAAGCTTTCTTT

D: .
size: many
V: TRBV7-9
J: TRBJ1-2
CDR3: CASSLSAVDYGYTF
DNA: TGTGCCAGCAGCTTATCCGCCGTTGACTATGGCTACACCTTC

D: .
size: few
V: TRBV28
J: TRBJ2-2
CDR3: CASTFLNRVTGELFF
DNA: TGTGCCAGCACCTTTCTAAACAGGGTCACCGGGGAGCTGTTTTTT

D: TRBD1
size: few
V: TRBV5-1
J: TRBJ2-7
CDR3: CASSLAFTGASYEQYF
DNA: TGCGCCAGCAGCTTGGCTTTCACAGGGGCCTCCTACGAGCAGTACTTC

D: TRBD2
size: .
V: TRBV9
J: TRBJ2-3
CDR3: CASSLAGRTDTQYF
DNA: TGTGCCAGCAGTTTAGCGGGGCGCACAGATACGCAGTATTTT

D: TRBD2
size: .
V: TRBV4-1
J: TRBJ2-7
CDR3: CASSQEPGLADEQYF
DNA: TGCGCCAGCAGCCAAGAGCCGGGACTAGCGGACGAGCAGTACTTC

D: .
size: .
V: TRBV6-2/TRBV6-3
J: TRBJ1-2
CDR3: CASSTRSVGYTF
DNA: TGTGCCAGCAGCACAAGGTCTGTCGGCTACACCTTC

D: .
size: medium-sized
V: TRBV7-2
J: TRBJ2-7
CDR3: CASSLRTDPNDGQYF
DNA: TGTGCCAGCAGCTTAAGGACGGACCCCAACGACGGGCAGTACTTC

D: .
size: many
V: TRBV28
J: TRBJ1-6
CDR3: CASRRRQGYNSPLHF
DNA: TGTGCCAGCAGACGCAGGCAGGGGTATAATTCACCCCTCCACTTT

D: .
size: .
V: TRBV28
J: TRBJ2-1
CDR3: CASSLIRPNTEQFF
DNA: TGTGCCAGCAGTTTGATCCGTCCAAACACGGAGCAGTTCTTC

D: TRBD1
size: few
V: TRBV12-3/TRBV12-4
J: TRBJ1-2
CDR3: CASSSQGVINYGYTF
DNA: TGTGCCAGCAGTTCACAGGGGGTTATTAACTATGGCTACACCTTC

D: TRBD1
size: .
V: TRBV29-1
J: TRBJ1-1
CDR3: CSSGDRANTEAFF
DNA: TGCAGCTCCGGCGACAGGGCGAACACTGAAGCTTTCTTT

D: .
size: .
V: TRBV19
J: TRBJ1-1
CDR3: CAACTQMNTEAFF
DNA: TGTGCCGCCTGCACACAGATGAACACTGAAGCTTTCTTT

D: .
size: .
V: TRBV10-2
J: TRBJ1-1
CDR3: CASEHPKRTEAFF
DNA: TGCGCCAGCGAACACCCGAAGAGGACTGAAGCTTTCTTT

D: TRBD2
size: .
V: TRBV11-3
J: TRBJ2-4
CDR3: CASSLVVMSGAGNIQYF
DNA: TGTGCCAGCAGCTTAGTCGTGATGAGCGGGGCGGGAAACATTCAGTACTTC

D: TRBD1
size: .
V: TRBV2
J: TRBJ1-5
CDR3: CASRMTGGSPYLNQPQHF
DNA: TGTGCCAGCAGAATGACAGGGGGCTCTCCCTATCTCAATCAGCCCCAGCATTTT

D: .
size: few
V: TRBV18
J: TRBJ2-5
CDR3: CASSPRTRQQETQYF
DNA: TGTGCCAGCTCACCACGCACGAGACAGCAAGAGACCCAGTACTTC

D: TRBD1
size: many
V: TRBV11-1
J: TRBJ2-5
CDR3: CASSSRTGSEETQYF
DNA: TGTGCCAGCAGCTCCCGGACAGGGTCTGAAGAGACCCAGTACTTC

D: TRBD2
size: many
V: TRBV6-5
J: TRBJ2-7
CDR3: CAVLAGGTAYEQYF
DNA: TGTGCCGTGCTAGCGGGGGGGACTGCCTACGAGCAGTACTTC

D: .
size: .
V: TRBV11-2
J: TRBJ2-3
CDR3: CASSPEWGYASTDTQYF
DNA: TGTGCCAGCAGCCCCGAATGGGGTTACGCTAGCACAGATACGCAGTATTTT

D: .
size: .
V: TRBV6-6
J: TRBJ2-2
CDR3: CASSVRGVAGELFF
DNA: TGTGCCAGCAGTGTAAGGGGGGTCGCCGGGGAGCTGTTTTTT

D: TRBD2
size: few
V: TRBV2
J: TRBJ2-1
CDR3: CASSKRLATLADEQFF
DNA: TGTGCCAGCAGCAAGAGACTAGCGACACTAGCGGATGAGCAGTTCTTC

D: .
size: .
V: TRBV28
J: TRBJ2-7
CDR3: CASSLLGREQYF
DNA: TGTGCCAGCAGTTTATTGGGGCGCGAGCAGTACTTC

D: .
size: .
V: TRBV28
J: TRBJ2-7
CDR3: CASSLLAGEQYF
DNA: TGTGCCAGCAGTTTACTGGCGGGCGAGCAGTACTTC